The 14 T cell receptor beta chains reported below all come from one sample, sequenced in a study of blood T cells in healthy people across ages. Combining a sample-barcoded 5' primer with a J-beta primer mix, a second PCR ran for about 7 to 11 cycles. TCRdb re-called the 5' RACE reads through MiXCR, storing one row per CDR3 protein. The data hold about 1.5 million distinct CDR3 sequences, with 40% to 45% observed a single time. The sequenced material came from blood. The receptors were gathered from a young woman in good health.

The chain recombines TRBV14 with TRBJ2-5; the D call may be TRBD1 or TRBD2 (6 bases each). CDR3 length: 17 amino acids. V gave up 2 bases and J gave up 5 bases, with 21 bases separating them. Per the germline V gene, CDR1 is SGHDN and CDR2 is FVKESK. CDR3 sequence reads: CASSQSITGAPRETQYF. The DNA of the CDR3 is TGTGCCAGCAGCCAATCGATAACGGGGGCCCCCCGGGAGACCCAGTACTTC.

The chain is built from TRBV3-1 and TRBJ2-1; 7 bases fit TRBD1. CDR1 and CDR2 (germline): LGHDT, YNNKEL (reference sequence). This CDR3 spans 16 amino acids. With 6 bases clipped from V and 6 bases from J, the junction kept 14 bases outside the gene matches. The CDR3 DNA sequence: TGTGCCAGCAGGGGGGAAGGGACAGTACCTCTCAATGAGCAGTTCTTC. Its translation: CASRGEGTVPLNEQFF.

In its sample, this clonotype was seen many times. The chain couples TRBV7-2 to TRBJ1-5; D is perhaps TRBD1 (6 bases). Germline V gene data show CDR1 as SGHTA and CDR2 as FQGNSA. V dropped 1 base and J dropped 1 base, with 8 bases sitting between them. The CDR3 loop spans 15 amino acids. As DNA, the CDR3 is TGTGCCAGCAGCTTAGGCAGGGGCAGCAATCAGCCCCAGCATTTT. Amino acid sequence: CASSLGRGSNQPQHF.

This chain joins TRBV6-6 and TRBJ1-5, with D possibly TRBD1 on 6 matching bases. The germline V and J ends were trimmed by 3 bases and 0 bases, with 15 bases remaining between them. The CDR3 covers 17 residues. Germline V lookup: CDR1 MNHNY, CDR2 SVGAGI (reference sequence). The CDR3 nucleotides read TGTGCCAGCAGTTATTCCCGAGGGGGGTCTAGCAATCAGCCCCAGCATTTT. Translation gives CASSYSRGGSSNQPQHF.

There are a few counts of this clonotype. The genes are TRBV27 and TRBJ1-5; the match to TRBD1 covers 9 bases. The CDR3 totals 14 residues. After removal of 5 bases from V and 7 bases from J, the junction contained 6 bases not matched to a gene. Germline V CDR1 and CDR2: MNHEY, SMNVEV (reference sequence). CDR3 protein: CASSAGTGPQPQHF. CDR3 coding DNA: TGTGCCAGCAGTGCCGGGACAGGGCCCCAGCCCCAGCATTTT.

The chain recombines TRBV12-3 or TRBV12-4 with TRBJ1-2; D may be TRBD1 (5 bases). Trimming pared 8 bases from V and 2 bases from J, leaving 9 bases between. The CDR3 extends over 12 amino acids. The CDR3 coding sequence is TGTGCCAGCGGGCAGGGAAACTATGGCTACACCTTC. It is translated as CASGQGNYGYTF.

This CDR3 is CASSLGQGAPVDGYTF. Here the CDR3 DNA reads TGTGCCAGCAGCCTGGGACAGGGTGCCCCGGTCGATGGCTACACCTTC. V usage is TRBV7-2 and J usage is TRBJ1-2, with 9 bases fitting TRBD1. Germline lookup yields CDR1 SGHTA and CDR2 FQGNSA. The CDR3 loop spans 16 amino acids. After removal of 5 bases from V and 6 bases from J, the junction contained 13 bases not matched to a gene. The full variable domain, in which reference TRBV7-2 and TRBJ1-2 provide the parts outside the CDR3, is GAGVSQSPSNKVTEKGKDVELRCDPISGHTALYWYRQSLGQGLEFLIYFQGNSAPDKSGLPSDRFSAERTGGSVSTLTIQRTQQEDSAVYLCASSLGQGAPVDGYTFGSGTRLTVV.

The rearrangement uses TRBV28 and TRBJ2-4; D remains ambiguous. This CDR3 has 13 residues. V was clipped by 7 bases and J by 0 bases, with 7 bases between them. Germline values: CDR1 MDHEN, CDR2 SYDVKM. CDR3 protein: CASKEVAKNIQYF. The CDR3 DNA follows: TGTGCCAGCAAGGAAGTAGCCAAAAACATTCAGTACTTC. The full variable domain, its missing parts supplied by reference TRBV28 and TRBJ2-4, is DVKVTQSSRYLVKRTGEKVFLECVQDMDHENMFWYRQDPGLGLRLIYFSYDVKMKEKGDIPEGYSVSREKKERFSLILESASTNQTSMYLCASKEVAKNIQYFGAGTRLSVL.

The chain links TRBV12-3 or TRBV12-4 to TRBJ1-2; TRBD1 might be the D (5 bases). The CDR3 runs to 13 residues. The V end was cut by 5 bases, the J end by 5 bases, with 12 bases between. Written as DNA, the CDR3 is TGTGCCAGCAGTGGTTGGGACGGGTATGGCTACACCTTC. It is translated as CASSGWDGYGYTF.

This clonotype was seen a handful of times. V usage is TRBV12-3 or TRBV12-4 and J usage is TRBJ1-5; 7 bases agree with TRBD1. The CDR3 has 13 residues. V gave up 5 bases and J gave up 7 bases; unmatched junction bases: 5. CDR3 DNA: TGTGCCAGCAGTGACAGGGTAGGACAGCCCCAGCATTTT. This sequence encodes CASSDRVGQPQHF.

The CDR3 loop reads CASSPIGLTSGIVEQYF. The CDR3 DNA reads TGTGCCAGCAGTCCCATCGGATTGACTAGCGGGATTGTCGAGCAGTACTTC. The chain links TRBV6-6 to TRBJ2-7, with 11 bases that match TRBD2. The V gene's germline CDR1 is MNHNY and CDR2 SVGAGI (reference sequence). This CDR3 is 17 amino acids long. V shed 5 bases, J shed 6 bases, and the junction held 15 bases outside the gene matches.

This clonotype showed up many times. The chain couples TRBV20-1 to TRBJ2-3; possible D gene TRBD1, 6 bases. Between the trimmed V and J ends, which lost 5 bases and 4 bases, there was a span of 16 bases. The CDR3 totals 14 residues. From germline, CDR1 is DFQATT and CDR2 SNEGSKA (reference sequence). The CDR3 here is CSALRGQGPDTQYF. The CDR3 nucleotides read TGCAGTGCTCTTCGGGGCCAGGGGCCAGATACGCAGTATTTT.

This clonotype was seen a handful of times. The genes are TRBV6-1 and TRBJ2-4; D perhaps matches TRBD1 (6 bases). Near its end, the DNA agrees better with TRBJ2-7, so the J call may be wrong. The CDR3 sequence is 14 residues long. Germline loops: CDR1 MNHNS, CDR2 SASEGT. The CDR3 nucleotides read TGTGCCAGCAGTGAAGGGCAGGGGATGTACGAGCAGTACTTC. It is translated as CASSEGQGMYEQYF.

The rearrangement links TRBV27 to TRBJ2-3; possible D gene TRBD2, 5 bases. The V gene's germline CDR1 is MNHEY and CDR2 SMNVEV (reference sequence). V gave up 6 bases and J gave up 0 bases, with 13 bases separating them. CDR3 length: 15 amino acids. The CDR3 nucleotides are TGTGCCAGCAGCACCAAGCGGACTAGCACAGATACGCAGTATTTT. Protein: CASSTKRTSTDTQYF.